This section outlines one T cell receptor beta chain sequence together with its context. This clone's antigen is unknown. No base-level quality is on record; no much larger clone is a single base apart. The library was prepared using 5' RACE. The sample was run on an Illumina HiSeq 2000. A universal primer binding site was added through template switching, and the final cDNA carried a unique molecular identifier so that TCR cDNA molecules could be counted accurately. Specific primers in the conserved constant-segment region were used to synthesize first-strand cDNA for TCR alpha and beta chains. To control for contamination, every cDNA library carried two barcodes: a SMART-Mk sample barcode plus Illumina barcodes. TruSeq adapter sequences and Illumina sample barcodes were added in two successive PCR steps. The Illumina HiSeq platform was used with custom primers to sequence TCR alpha and beta cDNA libraries. From the authors' description of their analysis: Raw reads were processed with MiGEC to extract unique molecular identifiers, and MiXCR was used to determine CDR3 positions. Recombination models were inferred per individual with the repgenHMM and IGoR tools using an EM algorithm. Shared clonotypes were analyzed with the tcR package in R, and sharing was normalized by the product of cloneset sizes. To study raw recombination free of thymic and clonal selection effects, out-of-frame nonproductive sequences were analyzed. TCRdb cleaned the public reads at Q25 with fastp, built clones with MiXCR and kept in-frame beta chains. Every entry covers one CDR3 protein and lists the most common genes and DNA from its rows. TCRdb, not the original authors, processed these V and J calls. The sample table contains nearly 900,000 distinct CDR3 sequences; only one count was recorded for 9% to 15% of them. The top ten constitute about 1.5% of the sample.

This record belongs to a study of identical twins (dated by TCRdb to 2016 to 2017). Regarding the study in general: TCR alpha and beta repertoires from monozygotic twins, unrelated adults of various ages and cord blood were deep-sequenced to test whether fetal clonotypes persist. To rule out contamination, the twin experiments were replicated at different times with different library preparation protocols. Study-level results and caveats: Out-of-frame TCR alpha sharing in monozygotic twins was systematically underestimated by recombination models, whereas sharing between unrelated individuals was in agreement with the recombination models. Fewer insertions were carried by abundant cord blood beta clonotypes, a similar but weaker trend appeared in young adult naive repertoires, and no such trend appeared in memory repertoires. In beta out-of-frame sequences, excess twin sharing was weaker, because having fewer shared sequences lowered the signal-to-noise ratio. Out-of-frame TCR alpha sequences shared between twins showed an excess of low generation-probability sequences compared with coincidental sharing between unrelated individuals. Because the same donors could not be followed over many years, conclusions were based on cross-sectional statistical analysis. Zero-insertion analyses could be partly confounded by invariant T cells such as MAIT and iNKT, though diverse VJ usage argued against such confounding for most clonotypes.

Only healthy Caucasian donors were included. Three pairs of female monozygotic twins, all aged about 18 to 29 years, were included in the twin cohort. The RNA used for TCR libraries was isolated from peripheral blood mononuclear cells. The sample also formed part of further work on yellow fever vaccine responses in identical twins. As noted in the second study: According to the authors, the vaccine-induced T cell response in identical twins seemed to be partly convergent and partly specific to each individual. In identical twins, the study followed T cell clones that responded to the vaccine with precision.

The sample comprised PBMCs. The clonotype originates from a woman aged 18-29 years in good health.

CDR3 protein: CASSQGGGWAHEQFF. The sequenced DNA: TGTGCCAGCAGCCAAGGAGGGGGCTGGGCCCATGAGCAGTTCTTC. The rearranged segments are TRBV14 and TRBJ2-1; 7 central nucleotides agree with TRBD1. The CDR3 holds 15 amino acids from the cysteine to the phenylalanine. Of all the DNA, just the CDR3 is kept, 45 bases in frame from base 1. Looking up the germline V gene yields CDR1 SGHDN and CDR2 FVKESK. Trimming takes 1 base off V and 8 bases off J; junction bases not matched to a gene: 8.